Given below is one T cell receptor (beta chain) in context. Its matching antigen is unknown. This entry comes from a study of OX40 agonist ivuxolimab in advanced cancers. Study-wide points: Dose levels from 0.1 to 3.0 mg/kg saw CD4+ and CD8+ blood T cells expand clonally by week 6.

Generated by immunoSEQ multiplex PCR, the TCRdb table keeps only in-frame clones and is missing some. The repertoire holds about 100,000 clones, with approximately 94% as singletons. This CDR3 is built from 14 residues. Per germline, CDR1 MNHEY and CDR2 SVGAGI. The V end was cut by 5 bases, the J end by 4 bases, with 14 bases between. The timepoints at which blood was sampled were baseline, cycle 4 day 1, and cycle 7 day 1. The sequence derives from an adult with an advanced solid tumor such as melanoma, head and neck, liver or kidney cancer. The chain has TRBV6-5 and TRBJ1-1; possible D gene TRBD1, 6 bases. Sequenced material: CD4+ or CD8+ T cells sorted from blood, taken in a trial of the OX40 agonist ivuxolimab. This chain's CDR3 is CASSPRGATTEAFF. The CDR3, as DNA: TGTGCCAGCAGTCCCCGGGGGGCGACCACTGAAGCTTTCTTT.